Presented here are 26 T cell receptor beta chains from one specimen sequenced in a study of identical twins. TCRdb independently ran MiXCR on the 5' RACE reads; one entry per CDR3 protein. The sample holds some 630,000 distinct CDR3 sequences, 7% to 7.5% seen once. The sample was also reused in another study, on yellow fever vaccine responses in identical twins.

Sequences were obtained from PBMCs. Receptors originate from a woman between 18 and 29 years old in good health.

In its sample, this clonotype was seen many times. V and J are TRBV20-1 and TRBJ2-2, with TRBD2 identical over 11 bases. The CDR3 consists of 14 residues. The germline gives CDR1 DFQATT, CDR2 SNEGSKA (reference sequence). V dropped 6 bases and J dropped 6; count of bases not matched to a gene: 6. The CDR3 here is CSATLAGGSGELFF. The CDR3 coding sequence is TGCAGTGCCACCCTAGCGGGGGGCTCCGGGGAGCTGTTTTTT.

This clonotype was seen ten or more times. V is TRBV5-6 and J is TRBJ2-2; no clear D gene. V gave up 3 bases and J gave up 7 bases, with 10 bases separating them. The CDR3 spans 13 residues. CDR1 and CDR2 from the germline V gene are SGHDT and YYEEEE. CDR3 sequence reads: CASSSLPIGELFF. CDR3 coding DNA: TGTGCCAGCAGCTCGCTTCCTATCGGGGAGCTGTTTTTT.

The chain couples TRBV4-2 to TRBJ2-1; weak D call: TRBD2 (5 bases). The germline V gene encodes CDR1 LGHNA and CDR2 YNFKEQ. Trimming took 2 bases from V and 8 from J, leaving 7 bases between them. The CDR3 is 12 amino acids. This CDR3 reads CASSQFSDEQFF. The DNA for the CDR3 is TGTGCCAGCAGCCAATTTAGCGATGAGCAGTTCTTC.

The gene calls are TRBV7-9 and TRBJ1-2; 8 bases are shared with TRBD1. This CDR3 region has 15 residues. V lost 2 bases, J lost 8 bases, and 10 bases stayed unmatched. Germline V lookup: CDR1 SEHNR, CDR2 FQNEAQ (reference sequence). CDR3 protein: CASSLKWQGARGYTF. In DNA, the CDR3 is TGTGCCAGCAGCTTAAAGTGGCAGGGGGCTCGAGGCTACACCTTC. The whole variable domain, filled in from reference TRBV7-9 and TRBJ1-2, reads DTGVSQNPRHKITKRGQNVTFRCDPISEHNRLYWYRQTLGQGPEFLTYFQNEAQLEKSRLLSDRFSAERPKGSFSTLEIQRTEQGDSAMYLCASSLKWQGARGYTFGSGTRLTVV.

The V call is TRBV5-6, the J call TRBJ2-1, with 8 positions matching TRBD2. The CDR3 contains 15 residues. Germline-derived CDR1 and CDR2 are SGHDT and YYEEEE. J was trimmed by 7 bases and V by 0 bases; bases with no gene match: 6. The CDR3 DNA reads as TGTGCCAGCAGCTTGGGAAGCGGGGGCCTAAATGAGCAGTTCTTC. It encodes CASSLGSGGLNEQFF.

This clonotype has a count of ten or more. This chain connects TRBV7-6 to TRBJ2-1; TRBD2 matches at 9 bases. CDR3 length: 15 residues. Trimming at V came to 5 bases and at J to 2 bases, leaving 4 bases not matched to a gene. The germline V gene has CDR1 SGHVS and CDR2 FNYEAQ. The CDR3 region is CASSVSGGPYNEQFF. CDR3 in DNA: TGTGCCAGCAGCGTTAGCGGGGGACCCTACAATGAGCAGTTCTTC.

The chain combines TRBV10-2 with TRBJ1-1; D is perhaps TRBD1 (6 bases). V lost 0 bases, J lost 11 bases, and 10 bases lay in between. CDR3 length: 12 amino acids. Germline V CDR1 and CDR2: WSHSY, SAAADI. The CDR3 loop is CASSESDRPAFF. The CDR3 coding sequence is TGCGCCAGCAGTGAGTCGGACAGACCGGCTTTCTTT.

This clonotype was seen repeatedly, ten times or more. The V and J genes are TRBV10-3 and TRBJ2-1, with D maybe TRBD2 (6 bases). Germline V gives CDR1 ENHRY, CDR2 SYGVKD. The CDR3 loop spans 14 amino acids. Trimming removed 10 bases at V and 6 bases at J, with 19 bases between. DNA of the CDR3: TGTGCCACCGATCCGGGACTTGGTCTCAATGAGCAGTTCTTC. Translated: CATDPGLGLNEQFF.

This clonotype appeared many times. The rearrangement uses TRBV18 and TRBJ1-4; 7 bases match TRBD1. The CDR3 is 14 residues long. The germline V gene has CDR1 KGHSH and CDR2 LQKENI. V was clipped by 2 bases and J by 4 bases; unmatched bases: 1. This CDR3 is CASSPGTVNEKLFF. CDR3 nucleotides: TGTGCCAGCTCACCAGGGACAGTTAATGAAAAACTGTTTTTT.

This clonotype was detected many times. The CDR3 bases are TGTGCCATCGGACAGCCGAGCACAGATACGCAGTATTTT. It encodes CAIGQPSTDTQYF. The chain links TRBV10-3 to TRBJ2-3; perhaps TRBD1 as D (6 bases). The CDR3 is made up of 13 amino acids. V lost 8 bases to trimming and J lost 0 bases, with 9 bases between them. CDR1 and CDR2 (germline): ENHRY, SYGVKD.

The chain employs TRBV6-1 and TRBJ2-6; possibly TRBD1 or TRBD2 for D (5 bases each). The length of the CDR3 is 16 residues. Germline V CDR1 and CDR2: MNHNS, SASEGT. The V end was cut by 8 bases, the J end by 0 bases, with 14 bases between. CDR3 in amino acids: CASSPGRTSGANVLTF. CDR3 DNA sequence: TGTGCCAGCTCACCGGGACGGACCTCTGGGGCCAACGTCCTGACTTTC.

This clonotype came up a few times. The chain combines TRBV5-1 with TRBJ1-1; perhaps TRBD1 as D (6 bases). The length of the CDR3 is 14 residues. V was cut by 8 bases and J by 0 bases, with 14 bases left in between. Looked up from germline, CDR1 is SGHRS and CDR2 is YFSETQ. DNA for the CDR3: TGCGCCAGTGGACTGCAGGGGCTGAACACTGAAGCTTTCTTT. It specifies CASGLQGLNTEAFF.

This clonotype was counted at least ten times. The chain has TRBV3-1 and TRBJ2-3, with D perhaps TRBD2 (5 bases). The CDR3 sequence is 16 residues long. V was clipped by 0 bases and J by 0 bases, with 10 bases between them. The germline CDR1 and CDR2 sequences are LGHDT and YNNKEL (reference sequence). This CDR3 is CASSQDPAASTDTQYF. The CDR3 DNA is TGTGCCAGCAGCCAAGATCCAGCGGCTAGCACAGATACGCAGTATTTT.

V is TRBV7-9 and J is TRBJ1-5, with a tentative D call TRBD1 (5 bases). The germline V and J ends were trimmed by 4 bases and 5 bases, with 9 bases remaining between them. The CDR3 covers 13 residues. Per the germline V gene, CDR1 is SEHNR and CDR2 is FQNEAQ (reference sequence). The CDR3 reads CASSSREDQPQHF. DNA for the CDR3: TGTGCCAGCAGCTCCAGGGAGGATCAGCCCCAGCATTTT. Drawing the rest from reference TRBV7-9 and TRBJ1-5, the complete variable domain is DTGVSQNPRHKITKRGQNVTFRCDPISEHNRLYWYRQTLGQGPEFLTYFQNEAQLEKSRLLSDRFSAERPKGSFSTLEIQRTEQGDSAMYLCASSSREDQPQHFGDGTRLSIL.

The table lists this clonotype with a few counts. The rearrangement joins TRBV7-9 to TRBJ2-5; perhaps TRBD1 as D (6 bases). The CDR3 totals 15 residues. The V gene lost 5 bases and the J gene lost 0 bases, with 13 bases spanning the gap. Germline V gene lookup returns CDR1 SEHNR and CDR2 FQNEAQ (reference sequence). The CDR3 loop reads CASSIESGDQETQYF. In nucleotides, the CDR3 is TGTGCCAGCAGCATAGAATCAGGGGACCAAGAGACCCAGTACTTC.

Ten or more counts support this clonotype. The chain has TRBV7-8 and TRBJ2-2; unclear D gene. The CDR3 length is 13 residues. V lost 5 bases to trimming and J lost 1 base, with 5 bases between them. Germline assignment: CDR1 SGHVS and CDR2 FQNEAQ. CDR3 in DNA: TGTGCCAGCAGCACGCGGAACACCGGGGAGCTGTTTTTT. This codes for CASSTRNTGELFF.

The chain couples TRBV10-3 to TRBJ2-1; D is tentatively TRBD1 or TRBD2 (5 bases each). V lost 6 bases to trimming and J lost 1 base, with 22 bases between them. The CDR3 is 18 amino acids. Germline assignment: CDR1 ENHRY and CDR2 SYGVKD. The CDR3 bases are TGTGCCATCAGCCCTGGGGGAGCCTCCTTCGGTTCCTACAATGAGCAGTTCTTC. Protein: CAISPGGASFGSYNEQFF.

This clonotype was found a few times. The J gene is TRBJ2-3, the V gene TRBV10-3; D is unresolved. Germline V gene sequence: CDR1 ENHRY, CDR2 SYGVKD. The V end was cut by 11 bases, the J end by 2 bases, with 17 bases between. This CDR3 spans 14 amino acids. CDR3 coding DNA: TGTGCCGCCACCCCGGATGCGTACACAGATACGCAGTATTTT. Protein product: CAATPDAYTDTQYF.

This clonotype was found a few times. This rearrangement joins TRBV12-3 or TRBV12-4 to TRBJ1-2; D gene ambiguous. V lost 2 bases to trimming and J lost 6 bases, with 10 bases between them. The CDR3 is made up of 13 amino acids. The chain's CDR3 is CASSLQDWDGYTF. CDR3 nucleotide sequence: TGTGCCAGCAGTTTACAGGACTGGGATGGCTACACCTTC.

This chain uses TRBV20-1 with TRBJ2-7; D might be TRBD2 (6 bases). Germline CDR1 reads DFQATT; CDR2 reads SNEGSKA (reference sequence). The CDR3 runs 14 residues. Trimming pared 5 bases from V and 3 bases from J, leaving 17 bases between. The CDR3 loop is CSAFWRGSSYEQYV. The CDR3 DNA is TGCAGTGCTTTTTGGAGGGGCTCCAGCTACGAGCAGTACGTC.

In this sample, this clonotype turned up a few times. The chain employs TRBV5-1 and TRBJ2-2, with a weak D call TRBD1 (7 bases). Germline V CDR1 and CDR2: SGHRS, YFSETQ. Trimming removed 4 bases at V and 3 bases at J, with 13 bases between. The CDR3 is 15 amino acids. In DNA, the CDR3 is TGCGCCAGCAGCGACGTCAGGGGGGACACCGGGGAGCTGTTTTTT. Protein: CASSDVRGDTGELFF.

The chain uses TRBV12-2 and TRBJ1-6; the D call TRBD1 from the table was never checked on the DNA. TRBV12-2 is a pseudogene. The CDR3 loop spans 19 amino acids. This CDR3 is CASRLECRDRSSYNSPLHF. DNA of the CDR3: TGTGCAAGTCGCTTAGAGTGTAGGGACAGGAGCTCCTATAATTCACCCCTCCACTTT.

This clonotype was counted ten times or more. The V and J genes are TRBV2 and TRBJ1-1; possibly TRBD1 for D (6 bases). V lost 3 bases and J 4 bases, leaving 24 bases between the germline ends. CDR1 is SNHLY, CDR2 FYNNEI, per germline. The CDR3 spans 18 residues. Here the CDR3 reads CASSDLFSLQGGVTEAFF. CDR3 nucleotides: TGTGCCAGCAGTGATCTTTTTTCCCTCCAAGGGGGGGTCACTGAAGCTTTCTTT. The full variable domain, in which reference TRBV2 and TRBJ1-1 provide the parts outside the CDR3, is EPEVTQTPSHQVTQMGQEVILRCVPISNHLYFYWYRQILGQKVEFLVSFYNNEISEKSEIFDDQFSVERPDGSNFTLKIRSTKLEDSAMYFCASSDLFSLQGGVTEAFFGQGTRLTVV.

This clonotype was picked up a small number of times. CDR3 sequence: CASSQGKGLAGVVDEQFF. The CDR3 region has the DNA TGTGCCAGCAGCCAAGGGAAGGGACTAGCGGGAGTAGTCGATGAGCAGTTCTTC. This chain uses TRBV14 with TRBJ2-1, with 14 bases aligning to TRBD2. Trimming at V came to 1 base and at J to 8 bases, leaving 10 bases not matched to a gene. CDR1 is SGHDN and CDR2 is FVKESK in the germline V gene. The CDR3 has 18 amino acids.

This clonotype showed up just a few times. The rearrangement links TRBV5-8 to TRBJ2-7; D uncertain. The germline gives CDR1 SGHTS, CDR2 YDEGEE. The CDR3 length is 14 residues. The germline V and J ends were trimmed by 1 base and 4 bases, with 12 bases remaining between them. CDR3 in DNA: TGTGCCAGCAGCTTGTTGCCAGCACAGTACGAGCAGTACTTC. Residues: CASSLLPAQYEQYF.

This clonotype was recorded many times. V and J are TRBV27 and TRBJ1-2; D unresolved. The V gene lost 6 bases and the J gene lost 3 bases, with 11 bases spanning the gap. Germline CDR1 MNHEY, CDR2 SMNVEV (reference sequence). The CDR3 has 13 amino acids. The CDR3 region has the DNA TGTGCCAGCAGCCCAAGTATGGACTATGGCTACACCTTC. Protein sequence: CASSPSMDYGYTF.